The clone carrying this T cell receptor (beta chain) was observed a few times. The data were taken from a study of blood T cell repertoires in COVID-19. Study-level information: Material from acute and convalescent COVID-19 was sourced from the United States, Italy and Spain.

Trimming removed 4 bases at V and 0 bases at J, with 14 bases between. The V gene's germline CDR1 is LNHDA and CDR2 SQIVND (reference sequence). CDR3 length equals 16 residues. Per the original data handling: Estimated nucleated cell counts came from reference gene primer amplification. Produced via immunoSEQ multiplex PCR; TCRdb's table is partial and in-frame only. D and trimming were read from the DNA, whereas the V and J calls and clone size are those reported in that table. The sample holds about 280,000 clones, roughly 80% seen once. Across over 20 US areas, participants ranged in age from roughly 18 to 95 years. Participants reported their clinical history, and cohort assignment relied on those reports.

The sequenced sample was PBMCs or T cells enriched from blood (not recorded which). The clonotype was recovered from a man in his forties who had been exposed to COVID-19. The V and J genes are TRBV19 and TRBJ2-3; D possibly corresponds to TRBD2 (7 bases). Written as DNA, the CDR3 is TGTGCCAGTAGTAGGGACTACAGGGTCAGCACAGATACGCAGTATTTT. Protein: CASSRDYRVSTDTQYF.